This T cell receptor beta chain was profiled in a study of response to subunit inactivated influenza vaccine. In TCRdb, the RT-PCR reads were re-called with MiXCR into one record per CDR3 protein. The sample shows roughly 540,000 distinct CDR3 sequences, roughly 23% of them seen only once. V lost 6 bases to trimming and J lost 4 bases, with 15 bases between them. The CDR3 consists of 14 residues. In addition, the sample was reused for a study of T cells expressing NK-cell markers. According to that study: cDNA encoding TCR beta was synthesized via 5'RACE template switching incorporating UMIs. Roughly 1.0-7.0% of CD8+ T cells in six or seven donors belonged to dominant NKG2C+ clonotypes. Whether expanded NKG2C+ T cell clones recognized HCMV stayed uncertain.

The specimen comprised CD4+ T cells sorted from PBMCs, sampled less than 13 days after vaccination. The sequence was collected from a man in his forties or fifties who received an inactivated influenza vaccine. The V gene is TRBV12-3 or TRBV12-4, the J gene TRBJ1-1; possibly TRBD1 for D (6 bases). CDR3 in DNA: TGTGCCAGCAGCCGGGGGGGGCGCGGCACTGAAGCTTTCTTT. Its translation is CASSRGGRGTEAFF.